This TCR beta chain was captured in a study of blood T cells in healthy people across ages. Background on the study: Capturing about one barcoded beta molecule per two T cells was achieved by template switching.

This clonotype turned up a few times. The antigen is undetermined. Trimming shortened V by 5 bases and J by 6 bases, and 12 bases separated the two germline ends. Looked up from germline, CDR1 is MNHNS and CDR2 is SASEGT. The length of the CDR3 is 13 residues. Study-level results: Since the PBMCs were unsorted, naive and antigen-experienced cells could not be conclusively compared. Roughly linear age-related decline in beta diversity appeared, significant by age roughly 40. It was the long-lived donors that had more naive CD4+ cells and higher diversity than aged donors.

It was with a sample-barcoded 5' primer and a J-beta primer mix that a second PCR of roughly 6 to 12 cycles was run. TCRdb ran MiXCR on the 5' RACE reads and lists one entry per CDR3 protein. Of under 2 million distinct CDR3 sequences listed, about 35% are singletons. The sequenced sample consisted of blood. This sequence originates from a woman younger than 45 in good health. The chain combines TRBV6-1 with TRBJ2-3; D remains ambiguous. CDR3 nucleotides: TGTGCCAGCAGTTTCGTAAGAAGGGATACGCAGTATTTT. Protein sequence: CASSFVRRDTQYF.